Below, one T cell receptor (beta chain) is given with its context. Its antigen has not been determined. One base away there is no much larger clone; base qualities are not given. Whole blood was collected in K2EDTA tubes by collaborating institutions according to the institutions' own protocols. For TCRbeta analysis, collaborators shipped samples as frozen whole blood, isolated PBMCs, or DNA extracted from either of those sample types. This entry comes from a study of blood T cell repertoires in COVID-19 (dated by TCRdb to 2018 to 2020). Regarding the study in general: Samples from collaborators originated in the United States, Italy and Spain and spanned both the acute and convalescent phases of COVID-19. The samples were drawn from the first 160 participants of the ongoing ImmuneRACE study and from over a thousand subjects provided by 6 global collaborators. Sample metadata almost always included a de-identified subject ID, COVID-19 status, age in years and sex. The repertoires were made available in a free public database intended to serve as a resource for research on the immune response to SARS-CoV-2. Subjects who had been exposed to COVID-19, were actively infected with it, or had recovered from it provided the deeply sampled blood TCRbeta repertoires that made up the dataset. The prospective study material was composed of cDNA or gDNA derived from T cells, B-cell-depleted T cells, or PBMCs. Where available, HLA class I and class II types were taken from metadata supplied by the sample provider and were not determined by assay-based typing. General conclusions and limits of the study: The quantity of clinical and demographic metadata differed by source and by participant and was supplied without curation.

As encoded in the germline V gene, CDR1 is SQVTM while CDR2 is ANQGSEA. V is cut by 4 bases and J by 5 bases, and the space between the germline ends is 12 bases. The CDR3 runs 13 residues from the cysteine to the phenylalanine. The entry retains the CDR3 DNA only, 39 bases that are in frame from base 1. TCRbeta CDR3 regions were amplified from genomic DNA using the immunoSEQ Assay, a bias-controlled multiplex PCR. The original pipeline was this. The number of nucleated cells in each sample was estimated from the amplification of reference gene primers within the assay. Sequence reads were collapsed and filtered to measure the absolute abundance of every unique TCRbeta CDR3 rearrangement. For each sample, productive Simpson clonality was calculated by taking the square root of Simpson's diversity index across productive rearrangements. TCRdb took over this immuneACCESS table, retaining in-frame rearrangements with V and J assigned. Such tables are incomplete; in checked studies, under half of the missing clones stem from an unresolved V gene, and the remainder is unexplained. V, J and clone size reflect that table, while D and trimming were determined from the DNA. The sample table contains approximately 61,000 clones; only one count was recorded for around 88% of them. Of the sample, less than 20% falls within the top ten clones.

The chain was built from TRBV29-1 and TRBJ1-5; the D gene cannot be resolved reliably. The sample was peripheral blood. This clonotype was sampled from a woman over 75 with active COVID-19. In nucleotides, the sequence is TGCAGCGTTGGAAGTCAGGAGGATCAGCCCCAGCATTTT. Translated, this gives CSVGSQEDQPQHF.